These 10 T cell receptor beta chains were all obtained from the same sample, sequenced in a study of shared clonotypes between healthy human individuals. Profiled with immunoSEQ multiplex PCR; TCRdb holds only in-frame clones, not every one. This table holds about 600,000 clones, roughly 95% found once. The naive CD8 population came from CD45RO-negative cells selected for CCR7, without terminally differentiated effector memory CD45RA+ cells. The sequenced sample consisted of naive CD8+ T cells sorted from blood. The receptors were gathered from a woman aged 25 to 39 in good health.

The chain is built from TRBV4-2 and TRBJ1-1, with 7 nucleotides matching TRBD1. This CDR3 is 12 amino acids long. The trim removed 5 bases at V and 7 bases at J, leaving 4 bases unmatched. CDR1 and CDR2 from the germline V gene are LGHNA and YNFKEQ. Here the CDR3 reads CASSSGQHEAFF. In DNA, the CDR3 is TGTGCCAGCAGCTCGGGACAGCATGAAGCTTTCTTT.

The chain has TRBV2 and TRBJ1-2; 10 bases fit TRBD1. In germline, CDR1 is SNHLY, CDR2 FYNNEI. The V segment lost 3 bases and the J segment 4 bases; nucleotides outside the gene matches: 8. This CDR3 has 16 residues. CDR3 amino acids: CASSEIDRGPLYGYTF. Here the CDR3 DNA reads TGTGCCAGCAGTGAGATAGACAGGGGGCCTCTCTATGGCTACACCTTC.

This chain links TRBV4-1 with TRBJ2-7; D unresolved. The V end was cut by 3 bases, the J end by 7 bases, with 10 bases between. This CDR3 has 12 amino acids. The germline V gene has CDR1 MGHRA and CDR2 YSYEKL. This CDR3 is CASSHILGEQYF. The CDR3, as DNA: TGCGCCAGCAGCCATATCCTTGGAGAGCAGTACTTC.

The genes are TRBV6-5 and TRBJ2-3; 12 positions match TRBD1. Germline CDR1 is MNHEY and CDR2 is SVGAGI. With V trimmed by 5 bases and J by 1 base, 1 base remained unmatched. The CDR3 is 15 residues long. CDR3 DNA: TGTGCCAGCAGTCGGGACAGGGGGCGCACAGATACGCAGTATTTT. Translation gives CASSRDRGRTDTQYF.

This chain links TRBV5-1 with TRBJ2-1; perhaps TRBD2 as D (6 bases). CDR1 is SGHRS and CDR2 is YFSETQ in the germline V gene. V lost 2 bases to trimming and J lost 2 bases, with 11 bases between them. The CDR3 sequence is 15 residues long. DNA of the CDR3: TGCGCCAGCAGCTTTGCCAGCGGGCCCTACAATGAGCAGTTCTTC. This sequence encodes CASSFASGPYNEQFF.

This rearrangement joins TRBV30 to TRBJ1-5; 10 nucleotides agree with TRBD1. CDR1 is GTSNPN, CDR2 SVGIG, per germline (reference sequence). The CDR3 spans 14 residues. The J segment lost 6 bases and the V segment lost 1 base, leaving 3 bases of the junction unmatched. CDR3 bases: TGTGCCTGGAGTGGCGGGACAGGGGTTCAGCCCCAGCATTTT. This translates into CAWSGGTGVQPQHF.

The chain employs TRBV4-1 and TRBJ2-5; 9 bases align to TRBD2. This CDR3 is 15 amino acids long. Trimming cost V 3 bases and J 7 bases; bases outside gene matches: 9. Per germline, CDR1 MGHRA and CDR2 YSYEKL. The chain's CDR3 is CASSHSGTSLGTQYF. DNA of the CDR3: TGCGCCAGCAGCCACAGCGGGACTAGCCTCGGGACCCAGTACTTC.

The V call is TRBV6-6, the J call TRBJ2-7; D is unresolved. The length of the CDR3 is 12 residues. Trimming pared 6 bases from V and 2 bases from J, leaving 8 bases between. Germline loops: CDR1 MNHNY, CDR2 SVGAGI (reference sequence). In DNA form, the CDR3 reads TGTGCCAGCAGGGACGCCGCCTACGAGCAGTACTTC. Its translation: CASRDAAYEQYF.

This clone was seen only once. CDR3 coding DNA: TGTGCCAGCAGCCCACATGGGGATACGCAGTATTTT. This translates into CASSPHGDTQYF. This sequence joins TRBV13 and TRBJ2-3; no definite D call. Trimming cost V 5 bases and J 6 bases, with 9 bases left between them. CDR1 and CDR2 from the germline V gene are PRHDT and FYEKMQ (reference sequence). The CDR3 covers 12 residues.

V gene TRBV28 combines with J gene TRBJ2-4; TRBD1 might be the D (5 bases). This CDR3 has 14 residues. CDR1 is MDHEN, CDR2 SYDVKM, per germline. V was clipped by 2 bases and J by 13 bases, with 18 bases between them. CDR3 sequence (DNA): TGTGCCAGCAGTTTACACAGGCGGCCTGGCCTGCAGTACTTC. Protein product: CASSLHRRPGLQYF.